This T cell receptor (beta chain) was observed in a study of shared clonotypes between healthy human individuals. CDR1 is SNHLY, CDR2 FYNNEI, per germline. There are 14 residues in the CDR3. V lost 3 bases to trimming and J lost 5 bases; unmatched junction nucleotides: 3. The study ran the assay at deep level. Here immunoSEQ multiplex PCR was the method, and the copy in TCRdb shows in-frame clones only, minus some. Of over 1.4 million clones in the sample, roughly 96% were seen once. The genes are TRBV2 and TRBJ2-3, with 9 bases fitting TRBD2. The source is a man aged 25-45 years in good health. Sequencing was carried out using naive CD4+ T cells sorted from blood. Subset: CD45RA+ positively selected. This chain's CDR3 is CASSEAGGQDTQYF. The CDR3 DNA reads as TGTGCCAGCAGTGAGGCGGGAGGGCAAGATACGCAGTATTTT.